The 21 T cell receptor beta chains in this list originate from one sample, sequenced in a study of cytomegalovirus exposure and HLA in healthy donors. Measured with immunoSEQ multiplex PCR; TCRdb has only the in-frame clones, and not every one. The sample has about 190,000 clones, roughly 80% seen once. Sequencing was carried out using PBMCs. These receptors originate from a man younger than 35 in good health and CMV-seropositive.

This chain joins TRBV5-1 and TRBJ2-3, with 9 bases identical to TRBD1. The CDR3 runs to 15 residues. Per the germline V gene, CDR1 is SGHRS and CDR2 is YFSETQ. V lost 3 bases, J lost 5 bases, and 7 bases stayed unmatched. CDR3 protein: CASSSPGQGVDTQYF. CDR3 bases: TGCGCCAGCAGCTCCCCGGGACAGGGTGTAGATACGCAGTATTTT.

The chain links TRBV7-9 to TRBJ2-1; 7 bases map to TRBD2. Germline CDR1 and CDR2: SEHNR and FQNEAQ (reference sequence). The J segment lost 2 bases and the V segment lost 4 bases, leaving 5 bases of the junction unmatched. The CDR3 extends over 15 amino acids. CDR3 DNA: TGTGCCAGCAGCTCCGGACTAGGAACCTACAATGAGCAGTTCTTC. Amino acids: CASSSGLGTYNEQFF.

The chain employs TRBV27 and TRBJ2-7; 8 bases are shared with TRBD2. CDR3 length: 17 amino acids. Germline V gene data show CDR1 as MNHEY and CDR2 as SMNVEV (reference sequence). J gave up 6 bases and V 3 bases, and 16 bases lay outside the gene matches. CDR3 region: CASSFPLTSGDLSEQYF. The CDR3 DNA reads TGTGCCAGCAGTTTCCCCTTAACTAGCGGAGACCTCTCCGAGCAGTACTTC.

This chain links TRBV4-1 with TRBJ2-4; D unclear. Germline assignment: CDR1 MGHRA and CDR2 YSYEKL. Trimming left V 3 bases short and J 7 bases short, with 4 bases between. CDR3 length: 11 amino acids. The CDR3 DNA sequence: TGCGCCAGCAGCCATGAGAACATTCAGTACTTC. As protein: CASSHENIQYF.

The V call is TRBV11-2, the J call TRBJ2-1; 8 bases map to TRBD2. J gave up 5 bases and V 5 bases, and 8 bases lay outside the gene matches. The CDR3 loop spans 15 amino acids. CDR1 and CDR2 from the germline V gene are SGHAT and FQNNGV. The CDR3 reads CASSQGLGRHNEQFF. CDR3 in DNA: TGTGCCAGCAGCCAGGGACTAGGTCGCCACAATGAGCAGTTCTTC.

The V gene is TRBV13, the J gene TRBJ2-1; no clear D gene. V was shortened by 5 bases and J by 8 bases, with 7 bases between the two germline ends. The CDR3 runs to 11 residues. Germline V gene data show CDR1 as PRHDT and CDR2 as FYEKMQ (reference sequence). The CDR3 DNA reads TGTGCCAGCAGCCAGCAGGATGAGCAGTTCTTC. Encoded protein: CASSQQDEQFF.

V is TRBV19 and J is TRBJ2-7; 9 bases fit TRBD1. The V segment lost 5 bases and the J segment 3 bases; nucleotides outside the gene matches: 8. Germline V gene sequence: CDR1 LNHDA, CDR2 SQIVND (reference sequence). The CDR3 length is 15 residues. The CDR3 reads CASSALQGAVYEQYF. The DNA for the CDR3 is TGTGCCAGTAGTGCTTTACAGGGGGCGGTCTACGAGCAGTACTTC.

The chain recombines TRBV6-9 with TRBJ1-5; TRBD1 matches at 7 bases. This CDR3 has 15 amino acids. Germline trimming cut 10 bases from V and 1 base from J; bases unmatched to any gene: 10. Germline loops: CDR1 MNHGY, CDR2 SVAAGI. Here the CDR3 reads CAIPQGNKSNQPQHF. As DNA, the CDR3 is TGTGCCATCCCACAGGGGAATAAGAGCAATCAGCCCCAGCATTTT.

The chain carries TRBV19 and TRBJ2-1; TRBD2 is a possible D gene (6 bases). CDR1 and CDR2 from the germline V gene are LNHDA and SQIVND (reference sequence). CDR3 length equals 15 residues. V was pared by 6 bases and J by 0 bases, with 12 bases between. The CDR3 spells CASSSGGISYNEQFF. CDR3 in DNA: TGTGCCAGTAGCTCTGGGGGGATCTCCTACAATGAGCAGTTCTTC.

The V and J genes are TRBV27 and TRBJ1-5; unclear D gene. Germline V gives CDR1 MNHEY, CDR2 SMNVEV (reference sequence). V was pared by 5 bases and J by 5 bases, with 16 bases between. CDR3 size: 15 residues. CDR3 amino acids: CASSPTTASYQPQHF. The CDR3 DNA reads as TGTGCCAGCAGTCCTACGACTGCTTCTTATCAGCCCCAGCATTTT.

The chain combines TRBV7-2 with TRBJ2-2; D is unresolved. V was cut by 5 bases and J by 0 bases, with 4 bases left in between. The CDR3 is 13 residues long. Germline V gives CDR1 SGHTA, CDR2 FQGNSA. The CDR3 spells CASSGSNTGELFF. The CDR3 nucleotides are TGTGCCAGCAGCGGCTCGAACACCGGGGAGCTGTTTTTT.

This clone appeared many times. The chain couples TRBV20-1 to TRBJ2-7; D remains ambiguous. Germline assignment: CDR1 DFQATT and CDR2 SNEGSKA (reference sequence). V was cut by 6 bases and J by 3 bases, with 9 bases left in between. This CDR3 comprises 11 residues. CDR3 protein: CSAFVNYEQYF. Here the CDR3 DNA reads TGCAGTGCCTTCGTTAACTACGAGCAGTACTTC.

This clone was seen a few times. The CDR3 DNA is TGTGCCAGCAGCTTGGAACTAGGCGGGAATGAGCAGTTCTTC. Its translation is CASSLELGGNEQFF. The chain couples TRBV5-5 to TRBJ2-1; D perhaps matches TRBD2 (5 bases). V gave up 0 bases and J gave up 7 bases, with 11 bases separating them. The V gene's germline CDR1 is SGHKS and CDR2 YYEKEE (reference sequence). This CDR3 is built from 14 residues.

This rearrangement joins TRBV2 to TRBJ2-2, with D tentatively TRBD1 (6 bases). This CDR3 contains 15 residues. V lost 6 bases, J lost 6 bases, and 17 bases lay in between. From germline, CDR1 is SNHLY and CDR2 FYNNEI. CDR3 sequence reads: CASRPQGTPAGELFF. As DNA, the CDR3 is TGTGCCAGCAGACCCCAGGGGACGCCTGCCGGGGAGCTGTTTTTT.

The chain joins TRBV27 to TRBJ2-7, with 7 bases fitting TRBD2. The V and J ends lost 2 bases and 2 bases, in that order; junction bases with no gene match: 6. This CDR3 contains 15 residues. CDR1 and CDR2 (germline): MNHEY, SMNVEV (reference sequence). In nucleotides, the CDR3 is TGTGCCAGCAGTTTAGAACTAGCGCCCACCTACGAGCAGTACTTC. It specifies CASSLELAPTYEQYF.

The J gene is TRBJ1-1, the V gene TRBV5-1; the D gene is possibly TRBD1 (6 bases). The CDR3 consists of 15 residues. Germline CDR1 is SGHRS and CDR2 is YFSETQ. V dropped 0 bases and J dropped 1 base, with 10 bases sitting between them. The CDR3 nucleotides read TGCGCCAGCAGCTTGGGGGGGCGAGGGAACACTGAAGCTTTCTTT. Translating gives CASSLGGRGNTEAFF.

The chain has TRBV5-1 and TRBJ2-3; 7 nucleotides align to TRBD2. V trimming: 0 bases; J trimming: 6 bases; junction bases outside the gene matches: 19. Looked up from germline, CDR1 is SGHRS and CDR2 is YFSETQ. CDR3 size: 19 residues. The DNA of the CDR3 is TGCGCCAGCAGCTTGGGGGACCGGAGGCTAGCGGCTTTCGGGGATACGCAGTATTTT. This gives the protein CASSLGDRRLAAFGDTQYF.

The DNA of the CDR3 is TGTGCCAGCAGCGCTCTCCGGACGGGGTCTGGGGAGCTGTTTTTT. Translated, it gives CASSALRTGSGELFF. This chain connects TRBV11-2 to TRBJ2-2; D perhaps matches TRBD2 (5 bases). V lost 5 bases to trimming and J lost 8 bases, with 18 bases between them. Germline V gene data show CDR1 as SGHAT and CDR2 as FQNNGV. The CDR3 is 15 residues long.

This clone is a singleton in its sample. The CDR3 sequence is CALRGLAGDTDTQYF. CDR3 DNA sequence: TGTGCCTTGCGAGGACTAGCGGGGGACACAGATACGCAGTATTTT. J is TRBJ2-3 and V is TRBV30; 13 bases are a match to TRBD2. V shed 7 bases, J shed 2 bases, and the junction held 6 bases outside the gene matches. CDR3 length: 15 residues. Germline CDR1 GTSNPN, CDR2 SVGIG (reference sequence).

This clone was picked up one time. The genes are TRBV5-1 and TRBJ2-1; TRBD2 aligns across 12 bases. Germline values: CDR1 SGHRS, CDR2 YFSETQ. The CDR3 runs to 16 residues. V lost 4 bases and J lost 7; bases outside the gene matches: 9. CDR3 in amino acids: CASSSGLAGGTNEQFF. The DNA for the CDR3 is TGCGCCAGCAGCAGTGGCCTAGCGGGAGGGACGAATGAGCAGTTCTTC.

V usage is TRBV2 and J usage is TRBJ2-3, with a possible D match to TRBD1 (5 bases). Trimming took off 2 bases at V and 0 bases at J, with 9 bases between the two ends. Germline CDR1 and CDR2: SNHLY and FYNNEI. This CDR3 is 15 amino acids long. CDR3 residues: CASSETGISTDTQYF. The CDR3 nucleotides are TGTGCCAGCAGTGAAACAGGAATTAGCACAGATACGCAGTATTTT.